This T cell receptor beta chain was sequenced for a study of T cells after yellow fever vaccination. TCRdb used MiXCR to reprocess the 5' RACE reads, holding one entry per CDR3 protein. The sample has roughly 520,000 distinct CDR3 sequences; roughly 22% are singletons. The CDR3 runs 17 residues. Trimming removed 4 bases from V and 4 bases from J; junction bases left unmatched: 17. Germline V gene data show CDR1 as DFQATT and CDR2 as SNEGSKA (reference sequence). The TCR sequence derives from a young man who received the YFV17D yellow fever vaccine. V is TRBV20-1 and J is TRBJ2-5, with TRBD1 matching over 8 bases. The sequences come from PBMCs, collected 21 days after the first yellow fever vaccination. The chain's CDR3 is CSATPERDRGLRETQYF. CDR3 in DNA: TGCAGTGCTACTCCCGAACGAGACAGGGGTTTAAGAGAGACCCAGTACTTC.